The T cell receptor beta chain described here comes from a study of cytomegalovirus exposure and HLA in healthy donors. Background on the study: Per a later analysis, the approximately 690 first-cohort and more than 100 validation repertoires shared one platform.

Study-level results: As was reported, the classifier diagnosed cytomegalovirus status with high specificity and sensitivity.

Germline-derived CDR1 and CDR2 are MNHEY and SMNVEV (reference sequence). V was clipped by 2 bases and J by 0 bases, with 11 bases between them. The length of the CDR3 is 16 residues. Method: immunoSEQ multiplex PCR; TCRdb's copy keeps in-frame clones and lacks some. The repertoire holds 250,000 to 300,000 clones, with around 89% as singletons. A note on this clone: Its antigen is unknown.

Donors came from a validation cohort of over 100 subjects, distinct from the first 666-subject cohort. The sequence was collected from a woman between 18 and 30 years old in good health and CMV-seronegative. This rearrangement joins TRBV27 to TRBJ2-1; D not certain. The specimen was PBMCs. CDR3 nucleotide sequence: TGTGCCAGCAGTTTAAAGGAGAGGAGCTCCTACAATGAGCAGTTCTTC. It yields the protein CASSLKERSSYNEQFF.